These 24 T cell receptor beta chains originate from one sample sequenced in a study of control samples from healthy donors and cancer patients (dated by TCRdb to the early 2020s). The protocol used for the library was the immunoSEQ multiplex PCR assay. TCRdb holds this immuneACCESS table with in-frame rearrangements only. Some clones are missing; in checked studies, unresolved V genes explain under half, and the rest has no known cause. This sample gives about 180,000 clones in total; roughly nine tenths of them show up just once. The ten largest clones capture approximately 1.5% of the sample. Material for sequencing was blood. The receptor source for this set is a man aged 30 to 45 in good health.

This clone was counted a single time. The rearrangement uses TRBV18 and TRBJ2-7; D is perhaps TRBD1 (5 bases). The CDR3 is 14 residues long. V was cut by 3 bases and J by 6 bases, with 15 bases left in between. CDR1 KGHSH and CDR2 LQKENI come from the germline V gene. CDR3 bases: TGTGCCAGCTCACCGATCCACCTTACAGGCGAGCAGTACTTC. Translation: CASSPIHLTGEQYF. The entire variable domain, with the rest obtained from reference TRBV18 and TRBJ2-7, is as follows: NAGVMQNPRHLVRRRGQEARLRCSPMKGHSHVYWYRQLPEEGLKFMVYLQKENIIDESGMPKERFSAEFPKEGPSILRIQQVVRGDSAAYFCASSPIHLTGEQYFGPGTRLTVT.

This clone was observed a handful of times. This rearrangement joins TRBV5-6 to TRBJ1-6, with no clear D. Germline V gene sequence: CDR1 SGHDT, CDR2 YYEEEE. V lost 5 bases and J 10 bases, leaving 10 bases between the germline ends. The CDR3 length is 12 residues. DNA for the CDR3: TGTGCCAGCAGTTTCGTCAGGTCACCCCTCCACTTT. Translating gives CASSFVRSPLHF.

A single count supports this clone. The rearrangement links TRBV10-2 to TRBJ1-1; the D is unclear. Germline lookup yields CDR1 WSHSY and CDR2 SAAADI. CDR3 length: 12 residues. V gave up 8 bases and J gave up 0 bases, with 7 bases separating them. The CDR3 DNA is TGCGCCAGCGCTTGGTTGAACACTGAAGCTTTCTTT. Encoded protein: CASAWLNTEAFF.

The chain employs TRBV30 and TRBJ1-1; D perhaps matches TRBD1 (5 bases). This CDR3 has 10 amino acids. CDR1 is GTSNPN, CDR2 SVGIG, per germline (reference sequence). V was clipped by 5 bases and J by 7 bases, with 8 bases between them. Written as DNA, the CDR3 is TGTGCCTGGGAAGACAGTGAAGCTTTCTTT. Translated: CAWEDSEAFF.

The gene calls are TRBV10-3 and TRBJ2-3; no clear D. Per germline, CDR1 ENHRY and CDR2 SYGVKD. CDR3 size: 14 residues. Between the trimmed V and J ends, which lost 2 bases and 8 bases, there was a span of 14 bases. The CDR3 protein is CAISEGSGVVTQYF. CDR3 sequence (DNA): TGTGCCATCAGTGAGGGTAGTGGGGTAGTTACGCAGTATTTT.

The rearrangement links TRBV9 to TRBJ2-2, with no clear D. V lost 1 base, J lost 3 bases, and 7 bases lay in between. Germline-derived CDR1 and CDR2 are SGDLS and YYNGEE. The CDR3 is 14 amino acids. CDR3 sequence: CASSVQGYTGELFF. The CDR3 nucleotides are TGTGCCAGCAGCGTACAAGGTTACACCGGGGAGCTGTTTTTT.

This clone was counted a few times. The V and J genes are TRBV7-6 and TRBJ2-1; tentatively, D is TRBD2 (5 bases). The germline V and J ends were trimmed by 1 base and 4 bases, with 14 bases remaining between them. The germline CDR1 and CDR2 sequences are SGHVS and FNYEAQ. CDR3 length: 16 residues. This CDR3 is CASSLERAAQYNEQFF. The DNA for the CDR3 is TGTGCCAGCAGCTTAGAGAGGGCAGCTCAGTACAATGAGCAGTTCTTC.

As regards this clone: The same CDR3 is also encoded by other DNA sequences in this sample. The chain combines TRBV4-2 with TRBJ2-7; weak D call: TRBD1 (5 bases). The V and J ends lost 1 base and 3 bases respectively, with 10 bases between them. CDR1 and CDR2 from the germline V gene are LGHNA and YNFKEQ. The CDR3 extends over 14 amino acids. For the CDR3, the DNA is TGTGCCAGCAGCCAAGGGCAAGGGGACTACGAGCAGTACTTC. It translates to CASSQGQGDYEQYF.

The V and J genes are TRBV3-1 (or the pseudogene TRBV3-2) and TRBJ2-1, with TRBD1 identical over 8 bases. This CDR3 comprises 18 residues. Germline-derived CDR1 and CDR2 are LGHDT and YNNKEL (reference sequence). V lost 0 bases, J lost 1 base, and 8 bases stayed unmatched. CDR3 amino acids: CASSQDDPGGLSYNEQFF. CDR3 sequence (DNA): TGTGCCAGCAGCCAAGATGACCCAGGGGGCTTGTCCTACAATGAGCAGTTCTTC.

V usage is TRBV19 and J usage is TRBJ2-3; tentative D call: TRBD2 (7 bases). The CDR3 spans 14 residues. In germline, CDR1 is LNHDA, CDR2 SQIVND (reference sequence). The V gene lost 10 bases and the J gene lost 5 bases, with 19 bases spanning the gap. CDR3 nucleotide sequence: TGTGCCACCGAGGGGGGGGGCCTGGGAGATACGCAGTATTTT. It translates to CATEGGGLGDTQYF.

This chain connects TRBV7-2 to TRBJ1-3, with D possibly being TRBD1 (5 bases). V shed 8 bases and J shed 0 bases, with 11 bases lying between them. The CDR3 totals 14 residues. Germline lookup yields CDR1 SGHTA and CDR2 FQGNSA. CDR3 nucleotides: TGTGCCAGCCGACGGGGGGGCTCTGGAAACACCATATATTTT. It translates to CASRRGGSGNTIYF.

This chain joins TRBV6-5 and TRBJ1-5; D is unresolved. V dropped 8 bases and J dropped 3 bases, with 14 bases sitting between them. Germline V gene lookup returns CDR1 MNHEY and CDR2 SVGAGI. There are 14 residues in the CDR3. The chain's CDR3 is CASGSYQLNQPQHF. CDR3 nucleotide sequence: TGTGCCAGCGGCTCCTACCAACTCAATCAGCCCCAGCATTTT.

As DNA, the CDR3 is TGTGCCAGCAGCACTCCGGGGACAGAACACCGGGGAGCTGTTTTT. This gives the protein CASSTPGTEHRGAVF. The chain joins TRBV21-1 to TRBJ2-2; the table calls TRBD1, which could not be checked here. TRBV21-1 is described as a pseudogene. The CDR3 is made up of 15 amino acids.

This chain links TRBV15 with TRBJ2-7; 7 bases are shared with TRBD1. CDR1 is LNHNV, CDR2 YYDKDF, per germline (reference sequence). The junction had 6 bases not matched to a gene; V was cut back by 1 base and J by 3 bases. This CDR3 has 15 amino acids. This chain's CDR3 is CATSRVRDSGYEQYF. In DNA, the CDR3 is TGTGCCACCAGCAGAGTCCGGGACAGTGGCTACGAGCAGTACTTC. Together with reference TRBV15 and TRBJ2-7, the CDR3 gives the full variable domain: DAMVIQNPRYQVTQFGKPVTLSCSQTLNHNVMYWYQQKSSQAPKLLFHYYDKDFNNEADTPDNFQSRRPNTSFCFLDIRSPGLGDTAMYLCATSRVRDSGYEQYFGPGTRLTVT.

V gene TRBV28 combines with J gene TRBJ2-1; D might be TRBD1 (6 bases). The CDR3 length is 15 residues. Germline CDR1 MDHEN, CDR2 SYDVKM. V lost 3 bases and J lost 6, with 15 bases in between. CDR3 nucleotides: TGTGCCAGCAGTTTGCCGGGCAGGGGTGGCAATGAGCAGTTCTTC. It is translated as CASSLPGRGGNEQFF.

The chain has TRBV5-1 and TRBJ2-2; TRBD2 aligns across 12 bases. Germline V CDR1 and CDR2: SGHRS, YFSETQ. J lost 4 bases, V lost 1 base, and 5 bases had no gene match. This CDR3 contains 17 residues. DNA for the CDR3: TGCGCCAGCAGCTTGCCTAGCGGGAGGGCCGCCACCGGGGAGCTGTTTTTT. Translating gives CASSLPSGRAATGELFF. Supplemented by reference TRBV5-1 and TRBJ2-2, the full variable domain reads KAGVTQTPRYLIKTRGQQVTLSCSPISGHRSVSWYQQTPGQGLQFLFEYFSETQRNKGNFPGRFSGRQFSNSRSEMNVSTLELGDSALYLCASSLPSGRAATGELFFGEGSRLTVL.

The CDR3 protein is CASSEALRYEQYF. In DNA, the CDR3 is TGTGCCAGCAGTGAAGCGCTTCGCTACGAGCAGTACTTC. The chain links TRBV2 to TRBJ2-7; no clear D. Germline CDR1 and CDR2: SNHLY and FYNNEI. V was shortened by 0 bases and J by 3 bases, with 6 bases between the two germline ends. The CDR3 loop spans 13 amino acids. Full variable domain (outside the CDR3, taken from reference TRBV2 and TRBJ2-7): EPEVTQTPSHQVTQMGQEVILRCVPISNHLYFYWYRQILGQKVEFLVSFYNNEISEKSEIFDDQFSVERPDGSNFTLKIRSTKLEDSAMYFCASSEALRYEQYFGPGTRLTVT.

J is TRBJ2-5 and V is TRBV10-2, with TRBD2 as a possible D gene (6 bases). V shed 5 bases and J shed 5 bases, with 15 bases lying between them. Germline CDR1 WSHSY, CDR2 SAAADI. This CDR3 spans 14 amino acids. CDR3 protein: CASSHPGGQETQYF. The CDR3 DNA is TGCGCCAGCAGTCACCCAGGAGGGCAGGAGACCCAGTACTTC.

The rearrangement joins TRBV11-2 to TRBJ1-2; D call uncertain. The CDR3 is made up of 13 amino acids. CDR1 and CDR2 (germline): SGHAT, FQNNGV. Trimming shortened V by 5 bases and J by 13 bases, and 20 bases separated the two germline ends. Written as DNA, the CDR3 is TGTGCCAGCAGCGCCCGGACGGGAACCCTCTCCACCTTC. Amino acid sequence: CASSARTGTLSTF.

The chain is built from TRBV5-6 and TRBJ1-2; tentative D call: TRBD1 (6 bases). Germline CDR1 SGHDT, CDR2 YYEEEE. The ends were cut back, 3 bases at V and 5 bases at J, with 20 bases in the middle. The CDR3 has 16 amino acids. CDR3 residues: CASSSGGLGRLYGYTF. The CDR3, as DNA: TGTGCCAGCAGCTCGGGGGGCCTTGGACGATTGTATGGCTACACCTTC.

This clone was counted between two and nine times. This chain joins TRBV2 and TRBJ1-2, with TRBD1 as a possible D gene (6 bases). This CDR3 is built from 12 residues. Germline V gene lookup returns CDR1 SNHLY and CDR2 FYNNEI. V was cut by 4 bases and J by 5 bases, with 8 bases left in between. The CDR3 DNA follows: TGTGCCAGCAGTGTCGACAGGTATGGCTACACCTTC. Translating it yields CASSVDRYGYTF.

Notes on this clone: One end of the junction does not line up with germline, which may come from a read error. Written as DNA, the CDR3 is TGTGCCAGCAGCCCGGGAGGGGACAGCTTCTTC. It specifies CASSPGGDSFF. This chain joins TRBV6-2 or TRBV6-3 and TRBJ2-7, with a possible D match to TRBD2 (8 bases). This CDR3 is built from 11 residues. Germline CDR1 is MNHEY and CDR2 is SVGEGT.

This chain links TRBV5-1 with TRBJ2-7, with 8 bases that match TRBD2. The CDR3 loop spans 16 amino acids. Germline CDR1 SGHRS, CDR2 YFSETQ. V lost 0 bases to trimming and J lost 7 bases; unmatched junction nucleotides: 12. The CDR3 DNA sequence: TGCGCCAGCAGCTTGGACGTTAGTAGCGGGACGAGGGAGCAGTACTTC. Protein: CASSLDVSSGTREQYF.

The chain links TRBV27 to TRBJ2-7; D is uncertain. CDR3 length: 14 residues. The germline CDR1 and CDR2 sequences are MNHEY and SMNVEV (reference sequence). The germline V and J ends were trimmed by 2 bases and 3 bases, with 11 bases remaining between them. The CDR3 spells CASSLDGPYYEQYF. CDR3 nucleotides: TGTGCCAGCAGTTTAGACGGGCCATACTACGAGCAGTACTTC.